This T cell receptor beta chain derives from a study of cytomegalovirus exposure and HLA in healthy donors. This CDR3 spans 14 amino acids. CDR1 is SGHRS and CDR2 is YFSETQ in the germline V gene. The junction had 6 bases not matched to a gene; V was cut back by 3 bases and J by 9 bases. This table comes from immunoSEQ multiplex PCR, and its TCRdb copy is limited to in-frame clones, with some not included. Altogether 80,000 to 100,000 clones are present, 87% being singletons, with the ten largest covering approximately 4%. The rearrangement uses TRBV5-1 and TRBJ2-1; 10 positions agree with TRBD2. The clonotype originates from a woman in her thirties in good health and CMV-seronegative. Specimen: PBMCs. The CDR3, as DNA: TGCGCCAGCAGCTCCGGGACTAGCGCTCGTGAGCAGTTCTTC. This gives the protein CASSSGTSAREQFF. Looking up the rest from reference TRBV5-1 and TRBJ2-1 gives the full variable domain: KAGVTQTPRYLIKTRGQQVTLSCSPISGHRSVSWYQQTPGQGLQFLFEYFSETQRNKGNFPGRFSGRQFSNSRSEMNVSTLELGDSALYLCASSSGTSAREQFFGPGTRLTVL.